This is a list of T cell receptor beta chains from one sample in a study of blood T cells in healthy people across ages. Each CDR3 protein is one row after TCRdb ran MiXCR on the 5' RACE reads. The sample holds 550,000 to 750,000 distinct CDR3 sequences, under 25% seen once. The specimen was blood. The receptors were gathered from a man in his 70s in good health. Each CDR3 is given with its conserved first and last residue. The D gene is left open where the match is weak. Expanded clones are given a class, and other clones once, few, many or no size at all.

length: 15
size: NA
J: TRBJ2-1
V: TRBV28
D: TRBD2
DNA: TGTTCCAGCAGTTCGTCTAGCGGGAGTACGAATGAGCAGTTCTTC
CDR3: CSSSSSSGSTNEQFF

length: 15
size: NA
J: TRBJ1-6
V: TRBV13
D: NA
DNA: TGTGCCAGCAGCTTAGGGGGGGTCGAGAATTCGCCCCTCCACTTT
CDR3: CASSLGGVENSPLHF

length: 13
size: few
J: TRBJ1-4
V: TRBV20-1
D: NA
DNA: TGCAGTGCCTATTCGGCTGCATATGAAAAACTGTTTTTT
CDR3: CSAYSAAYEKLFF

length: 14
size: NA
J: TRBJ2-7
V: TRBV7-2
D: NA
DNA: TGTGCCAGCAGCCTACAGACGGCCTCCTACGAGCAGTACTTC
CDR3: CASSLQTASYEQYF

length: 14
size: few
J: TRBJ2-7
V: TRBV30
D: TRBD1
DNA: TGTGCCTGGAGTGATGGGACAGTATCCTACGAGCAGTACTTC
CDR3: CAWSDGTVSYEQYF

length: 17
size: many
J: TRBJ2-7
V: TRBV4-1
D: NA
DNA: TGCGCCAGCAGCCAAGCTTTTGACCGGGACGGAGGATACGAGCAGTACTTC
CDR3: CASSQAFDRDGGYEQYF

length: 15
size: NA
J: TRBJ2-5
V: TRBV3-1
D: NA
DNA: TGTGCCAGCAGCCAAAGACTAGGACCCGACGAGACCCAGTACTTC
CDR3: CASSQRLGPDETQYF

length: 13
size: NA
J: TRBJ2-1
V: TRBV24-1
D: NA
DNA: TGTGCCACCAGTGGGGACTCCTACAATGAGCAGTTCTTC
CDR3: CATSGDSYNEQFF

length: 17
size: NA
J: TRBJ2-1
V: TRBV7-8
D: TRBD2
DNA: TGTGCCAGCAGCTTAGTAGATGGTGGACTAGTCGCCAATGAGCAGTTCTTC
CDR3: CASSLVDGGLVANEQFF

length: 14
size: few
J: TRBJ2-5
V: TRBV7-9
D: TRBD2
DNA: TGTGCCAGCAGCCTCACCGGGACTAGGAAGACCCAGTACTTC
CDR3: CASSLTGTRKTQYF

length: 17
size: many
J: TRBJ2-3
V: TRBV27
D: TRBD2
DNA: TGTGCCAGCAGTCCCTGGACTAGCGGGAGAAGCACAGATACGCAGTATTTT
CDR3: CASSPWTSGRSTDTQYF

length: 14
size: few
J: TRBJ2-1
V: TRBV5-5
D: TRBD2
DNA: TGTGCCAGCAGCCGGGAGGCGGAATACAATGAGCAGTTCTTC
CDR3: CASSREAEYNEQFF

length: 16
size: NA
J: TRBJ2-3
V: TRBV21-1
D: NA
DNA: TGTGCCAGCAGCAAAACCCAGGGAGAGTACACAGATACGCAGTATTTT
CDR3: CASSKTQGEYTDTQYF

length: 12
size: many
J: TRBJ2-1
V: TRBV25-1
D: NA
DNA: TGTGCCAGCAGTGAATGGAGCAATGAGCAGTTCTTC
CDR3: CASSEWSNEQFF

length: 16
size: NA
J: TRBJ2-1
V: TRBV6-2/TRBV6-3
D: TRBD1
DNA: TGTGCCAGCAGTCCCAGGACAGGAAAATCCTACAATGAGCAGTTCTTC
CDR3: CASSPRTGKSYNEQFF

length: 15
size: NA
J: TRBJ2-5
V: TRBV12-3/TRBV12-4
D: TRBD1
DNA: TGTGCCAGCAACGCCGGGACAGGGGGCCGAGAGACCCAGTACTTC
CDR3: CASNAGTGGRETQYF

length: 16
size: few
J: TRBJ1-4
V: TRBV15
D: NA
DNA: TGTGCCACCAGCAGTCCTCTCGGCGGTACAATTGAAAAACTGTTTTTT
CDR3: CATSSPLGGTIEKLFF

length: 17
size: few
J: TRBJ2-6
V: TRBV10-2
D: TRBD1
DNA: TGCGCCAGCAGTATAACAGGGGTTCTATCTGGGGCCAACGTCCTGACTTTC
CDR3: CASSITGVLSGANVLTF

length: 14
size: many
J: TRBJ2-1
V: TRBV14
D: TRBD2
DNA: TGTGCCAGCAGTCGTAGCGGGTCCAGTAATGAGCAGTTCTTC
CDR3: CASSRSGSSNEQFF

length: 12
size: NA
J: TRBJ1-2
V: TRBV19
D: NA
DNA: TGTGCCAGTAGTACCGGCACCCGTGGCTACACCTTC
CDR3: CASSTGTRGYTF

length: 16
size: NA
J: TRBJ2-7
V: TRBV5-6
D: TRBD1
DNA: TGTGCCAGCAGCTCCCCTAGGTGGACAGGGGGCTACGAGCAGTACTTC
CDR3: CASSSPRWTGGYEQYF

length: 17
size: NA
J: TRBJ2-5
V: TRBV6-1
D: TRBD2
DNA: TGTGCCAGCAGTGAAGTTTGGTCGGTAGCGGGGCAAGAGACCCAGTACTTC
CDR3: CASSEVWSVAGQETQYF

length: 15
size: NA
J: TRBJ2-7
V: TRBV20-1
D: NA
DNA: TGCAGTGCAAAAACCCCTGGGGCTAACACCTACGAGCAGTACTTC
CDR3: CSAKTPGANTYEQYF

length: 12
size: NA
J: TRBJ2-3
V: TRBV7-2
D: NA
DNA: TGTGCCAGCAGGAGAGTGCCAGATACGCAGTATTTT
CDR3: CASRRVPDTQYF

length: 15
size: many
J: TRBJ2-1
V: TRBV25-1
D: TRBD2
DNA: TGTGCCACCGACCAGATCCGGGGGGATAACAATGAGCAGTTCTTC
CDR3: CATDQIRGDNNEQFF

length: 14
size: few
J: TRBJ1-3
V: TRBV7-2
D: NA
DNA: TGTGCCAGCATCAACAGGGCTGAAGGAAACACCGTATATTTT
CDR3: CASINRAEGNTVYF

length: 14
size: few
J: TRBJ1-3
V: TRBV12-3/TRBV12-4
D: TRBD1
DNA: TGTGCCAGCATTCGACAGGGGGCTGGAAACACCATATATTTT
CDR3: CASIRQGAGNTIYF

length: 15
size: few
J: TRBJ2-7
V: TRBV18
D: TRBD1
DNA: TGTGCCAGCTCCCTTGGACAGGCCGGCACCTACGAGCAGTACTTC
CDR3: CASSLGQAGTYEQYF

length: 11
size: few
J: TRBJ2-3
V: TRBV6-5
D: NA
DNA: TGTGCCAGCCAAGGAGGGAGTACGCAGTATTTT
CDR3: CASQGGSTQYF

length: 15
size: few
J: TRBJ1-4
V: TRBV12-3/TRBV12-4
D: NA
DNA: TGTGCCAGCAGTTTTGCCGCCTCAGGTGTAGGAAAACTGTTTTTT
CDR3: CASSFAASGVGKLFF

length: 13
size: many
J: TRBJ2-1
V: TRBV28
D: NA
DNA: TGTGCCAGCAGTTTATACAGCTACAATGAGCAGTTCTTC
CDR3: CASSLYSYNEQFF

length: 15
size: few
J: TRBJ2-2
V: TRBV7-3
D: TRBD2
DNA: TGTGCCAGCAGCTTAGAACTAGCGGGAGCCGGGGAGCTGTTTTTT
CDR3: CASSLELAGAGELFF

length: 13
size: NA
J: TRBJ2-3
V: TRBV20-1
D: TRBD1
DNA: TGCAGTGCTGGCGACAGGGCAACAGATACGCAGTATTTT
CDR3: CSAGDRATDTQYF

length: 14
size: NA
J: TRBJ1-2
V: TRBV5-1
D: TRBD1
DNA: TGCGCCAGCAGACAGGGGGGCAGCAACTATGGCTACACCTTC
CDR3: CASRQGGSNYGYTF

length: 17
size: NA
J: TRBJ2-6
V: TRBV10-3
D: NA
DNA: TGTGCCATCAGGGCGGGACTGACGACATCGGGGGCCAACGTCCTGACTTTC
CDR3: CAIRAGLTTSGANVLTF

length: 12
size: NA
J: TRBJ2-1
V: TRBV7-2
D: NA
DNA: TGTGCCAGCAGCCCACCGGTTGGGGAGCAGTTCTTC
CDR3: CASSPPVGEQFF

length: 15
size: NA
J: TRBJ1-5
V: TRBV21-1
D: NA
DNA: TGTGCCAGCAGCAAAAGGTGGACAGGGGATCAGCCCCAGCATTTT
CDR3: CASSKRWTGDQPQHF

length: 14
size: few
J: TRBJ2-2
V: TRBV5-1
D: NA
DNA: TGCGCCAGCAGCTTTACAGGGAAGGCCGGGGAGCTGTTTTTT
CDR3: CASSFTGKAGELFF

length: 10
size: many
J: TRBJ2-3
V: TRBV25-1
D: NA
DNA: TGTGCCACAGGGGTCGATACGCAGTATTTT
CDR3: CATGVDTQYF

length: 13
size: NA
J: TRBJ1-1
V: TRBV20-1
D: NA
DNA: TGCAATGCCCCAAGTGGGATGAACACTGAAGCTTTCTTT
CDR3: CNAPSGMNTEAFF

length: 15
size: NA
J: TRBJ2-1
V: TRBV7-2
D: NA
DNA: TGTGCCAGCAGCTTAGTGACGGGGGATTACAATGAGCAGTTCTTC
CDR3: CASSLVTGDYNEQFF

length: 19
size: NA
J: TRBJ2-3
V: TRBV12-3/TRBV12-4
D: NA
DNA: TGTGCCAGCACTCTCGAGGGTAGCGGAAAAACCTACCTCACAGATACGCAGTATTTT
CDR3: CASTLEGSGKTYLTDTQYF

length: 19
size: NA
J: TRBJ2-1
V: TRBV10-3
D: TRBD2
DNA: TGTGCCATCAGTGAGGGTGGTCGGGAGGGGACTCCAACCTACAATGAGCAGTTCTTC
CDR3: CAISEGGREGTPTYNEQFF

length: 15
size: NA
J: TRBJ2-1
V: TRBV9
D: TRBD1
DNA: TGTGCCAGCAGCGAGACCGGGACAGCGCCCGATGAGCAGTTCTTC
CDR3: CASSETGTAPDEQFF

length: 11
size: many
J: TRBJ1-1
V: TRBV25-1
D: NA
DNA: TGTGCCAGCAAGCGAAGCACTGAAGCTTTCTTT
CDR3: CASKRSTEAFF

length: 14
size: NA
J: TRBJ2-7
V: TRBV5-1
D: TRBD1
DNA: TGCGCCAGCCAGGAGGGACAGGGCCCCTCCGAGCAGTACTTC
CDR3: CASQEGQGPSEQYF

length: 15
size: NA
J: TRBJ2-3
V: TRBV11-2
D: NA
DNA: TGTGCCAGCAGCTTAGGTGGGGTCAGAAAACATACGCAGTATTTT
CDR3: CASSLGGVRKHTQYF

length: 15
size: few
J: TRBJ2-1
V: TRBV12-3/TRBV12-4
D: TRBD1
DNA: TGTGCCAGCAGTTTCCCAGGGACAGATTACAATGAGCAGTTCTTC
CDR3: CASSFPGTDYNEQFF